One sample yielded the 26 T cell receptor beta chains listed below, sequenced in a study of blood T cell repertoires in COVID-19. Some clones are missing from TCRdb's copy, which holds only in-frame ones; the method was immunoSEQ multiplex PCR. The sample records roughly 70,000 clones, more than 75% being singletons. Sequenced sample: peripheral blood. The receptors stem from a man aged 50 or older with active COVID-19.

This clone was seen once. The chain is built from TRBV2 and TRBJ1-2; 7 positions agree with TRBD1. The CDR3 is 14 residues long. The trim removed 1 base at V and 4 bases at J, leaving 3 bases unmatched. Germline values: CDR1 SNHLY, CDR2 FYNNEI. The CDR3 sequence is CASSEGGQLYGYTF. The CDR3 coding sequence is TGTGCCAGCAGTGAAGGGGGACAGCTCTATGGCTACACCTTC. The full variable domain, in which reference TRBV2 and TRBJ1-2 provide the parts outside the CDR3, is EPEVTQTPSHQVTQMGQEVILRCVPISNHLYFYWYRQILGQKVEFLVSFYNNEISEKSEIFDDQFSVERPDGSNFTLKIRSTKLEDSAMYFCASSEGGQLYGYTFGSGTRLTVV.

This chain joins TRBV4-1 and TRBJ2-3; 15 positions agree with TRBD2. Germline V lookup: CDR1 MGHRA, CDR2 YSYEKL. The CDR3 sequence is 20 residues long. The V segment lost 0 bases and the J segment 5 bases; nucleotides outside the gene matches: 12. The CDR3 DNA sequence: TGCGCCAGCAGCCAAGAATCCTGGACTAGCGGGGGGGCCGTTATAGATACGCAGTATTTT. Its translation is CASSQESWTSGGAVIDTQYF.

The genes are TRBV5-4 and TRBJ2-1; 12 positions agree with TRBD2. The CDR3 runs to 14 residues. The V and J ends lost 2 bases and 8 bases, in that order; junction bases with no gene match: 2. CDR1 SGHNT and CDR2 YYREEE come from the germline V gene (reference sequence). CDR3 nucleotides: TGTGCCAGCAGCTTAAGGACTAGCGGGGATGAGCAGTTCTTC. It specifies CASSLRTSGDEQFF.

The V and J genes are TRBV6-5 and TRBJ1-2; tentative D call: TRBD1 (5 bases). This CDR3 spans 16 amino acids. Germline CDR1 MNHEY, CDR2 SVGAGI. Trimming pared 0 bases from V and 2 bases from J, leaving 13 bases between. CDR3 coding DNA: TGTGCCAGCAGTTACTCCGGGAGACAGTTGAACTATGGCTACACCTTC. Translating gives CASSYSGRQLNYGYTF.

The rearrangement joins TRBV27 to TRBJ1-1, with D perhaps TRBD1 (5 bases). This CDR3 has 12 amino acids. Deletions cut 6 bases from V and 9 bases from J, with 14 bases between. The germline V gene encodes CDR1 MNHEY and CDR2 SMNVEV (reference sequence). The CDR3 spells CASRNLQEKAFF. CDR3 nucleotides: TGTGCCAGCAGAAATTTACAGGAGAAAGCTTTCTTT.

This chain links TRBV14 with TRBJ2-5; 9 positions agree with TRBD2. The CDR3 runs to 16 residues. V dropped 0 bases and J dropped 3; count of bases not matched to a gene: 5. Germline V gives CDR1 SGHDN, CDR2 FVKESK. The CDR3, as DNA: TGTGCCAGCAGCCAAGAAGGACGCGGGGGGGAAGAGACCCAGTACTTC. The encoded protein is CASSQEGRGGEETQYF.

This rearrangement joins TRBV24-1 to TRBJ2-3; perhaps TRBD1 as D (5 bases). V shed 4 bases and J shed 3 bases, with 7 bases lying between them. This CDR3 contains 13 residues. Per the germline V gene, CDR1 is KGHDR and CDR2 is SFDVKD. The CDR3 region has the DNA TGTGCCACCAGTGAATCAGGGACAGATACGCAGTATTTT. Translated: CATSESGTDTQYF.

The chain uses TRBV3-1 (or the pseudogene TRBV3-2) and TRBJ2-5; TRBD2 matches 10 bases. V was clipped by 0 bases and J by 5 bases; unmatched bases: 9. This CDR3 is 17 amino acids long. The germline V gene encodes CDR1 LGHDT and CDR2 YNNKEL (reference sequence). CDR3 sequence reads: CASSQDPLAGAGETQYF. The CDR3 DNA is TGTGCCAGCAGCCAAGATCCGCTAGCGGGAGCTGGTGAGACCCAGTACTTC.

The J gene is TRBJ2-3, the V gene TRBV29-1; TRBD2 aligns across 8 bases. CDR1 and CDR2 from the germline V gene are SQVTM and ANQGSEA. This CDR3 region has 16 residues. The V and J ends lost 1 base and 3 bases, in that order; junction bases with no gene match: 9. The CDR3 sequence is CSVEGTQSGGTDTQYF. Here the CDR3 DNA reads TGCAGCGTTGAAGGGACTCAGAGCGGGGGAACAGATACGCAGTATTTT.

This clone was found once. The chain links TRBV30 to TRBJ2-7, with 7 bases aligning to TRBD1. CDR3 length: 13 amino acids. V shed 2 bases, J shed 5 bases, and the junction held 6 bases outside the gene matches. In germline, CDR1 is GTSNPN, CDR2 SVGIG (reference sequence). CDR3 amino acids: CAWSLGTAHEQYF. CDR3 sequence (DNA): TGTGCCTGGAGTCTAGGGACAGCGCACGAGCAGTACTTC.

The chain uses TRBV5-5 and TRBJ1-1; 9 bases line up with TRBD1. This CDR3 has 14 amino acids. V gave up 0 bases and J gave up 6 bases; unmatched junction bases: 3. CDR1 is SGHKS, CDR2 YYEKEE, per germline (reference sequence). The CDR3 coding sequence is TGTGCCAGCAGCTTGGGACAGGGGGTTGCTGAAGCTTTCTTT. It specifies CASSLGQGVAEAFF. The variable domain in full, completed from reference TRBV5-5 and TRBJ1-1, reads DAGVTQSPTHLIKTRGQQVTLRCSPISGHKSVSWYQQVLGQGPQFIFQYYEKEERGRGNFPDRFSARQFPNYSSELNVNALLLGDSALYLCASSLGQGVAEAFFGQGTRLTVV.

The V and J genes are TRBV29-1 and TRBJ2-7; 7 bases align to TRBD1. The V segment lost 6 bases and the J segment 3 bases; nucleotides outside the gene matches: 11. Germline V gene lookup returns CDR1 SQVTM and CDR2 ANQGSEA. The CDR3 extends over 14 amino acids. CDR3 residues: CSVASGTASYEQYF. The DNA for the CDR3 is TGCAGCGTCGCATCTGGGACAGCAAGCTACGAGCAGTACTTC.

A word on this clone: One end of the junction does not line up with germline, which may come from a read error. The chain recombines TRBV6-5 with TRBJ2-7; maybe TRBD2 (6 bases). The CDR3 contains 12 residues. Germline V lookup: CDR1 MNHEY, CDR2 SVGAGI. The CDR3 is CASRRDSHEQYF. In DNA, the CDR3 is TGTGCCAGCAGGAGGGACTCCCACGAGCAGTACTTC.

This chain links TRBV30 with TRBJ2-7; 8 bases match TRBD1. V was pared by 1 base and J by 6 bases, with 8 bases of the junction left unmatched. The CDR3 runs 14 residues. The germline V gene encodes CDR1 GTSNPN and CDR2 SVGIG (reference sequence). The CDR3 DNA reads as TGTGCCTGGAGTGGGGGCAGGGGGCGGTTCGAGCAGTACTTC. Protein: CAWSGGRGRFEQYF.

V usage is TRBV25-1 and J usage is TRBJ1-1; D is undetermined. V lost 3 bases to trimming and J lost 1 base, with 9 bases between them. Germline V CDR1 and CDR2: MGHDK, SYGVNS. The CDR3 is 14 amino acids. The CDR3 DNA sequence: TGTGCCAGCAGTGAGGCTGAATCGAACACTGAAGCTTTCTTT. Amino acids: CASSEAESNTEAFF.

This chain links TRBV11-2 with TRBJ2-7, with 8 bases matching TRBD1. The CDR3 spans 14 residues. Germline V CDR1 and CDR2: SGHAT, FQNNGV. J lost 3 bases, V lost 4 bases, and 5 bases had no gene match. In DNA form, the CDR3 reads TGTGCCAGCAGCTCGGACAGGGTCCACTACGAGCAGTACTTC. This sequence encodes CASSSDRVHYEQYF. Full variable domain (rest looked up from reference TRBV11-2 and TRBJ2-7): EAGVAQSPRYKIIEKRQSVAFWCNPISGHATLYWYQQILGQGPKLLIQFQNNGVVDDSQLPKDRFSAERLKGVDSTLKIQPAKLEDSAVYLCASSSDRVHYEQYFGPGTRLTVT.

This chain links TRBV28 with TRBJ2-7, with 8 positions matching TRBD1. The CDR3 contains 15 residues. CDR1 and CDR2 from the germline V gene are MDHEN and SYDVKM. V lost 6 bases and J lost 0; bases outside the gene matches: 7. The CDR3 loop is CASSPPGQGSYEQYF. The CDR3 DNA sequence: TGTGCCAGCAGCCCTCCAGGACAGGGCTCCTACGAGCAGTACTTC. The complete variable domain, with remaining parts taken from reference TRBV28 and TRBJ2-7, reads DVKVTQSSRYLVKRTGEKVFLECVQDMDHENMFWYRQDPGLGLRLIYFSYDVKMKEKGDIPEGYSVSREKKERFSLILESASTNQTSMYLCASSPPGQGSYEQYFGPGTRLTVT.

The genes are TRBV6-1 and TRBJ1-2; possible D gene TRBD1, 6 bases. The V end lost 0 bases, the J end lost 4 bases, and 15 bases lay between the germline ends. Looked up from germline, CDR1 is MNHNS and CDR2 is SASEGT. The CDR3 loop spans 16 amino acids. The CDR3 here is CASSEAEGRGAYGYTF. The CDR3 nucleotides are TGTGCCAGCAGTGAAGCGGAGGGTCGGGGGGCCTATGGCTACACCTTC.

V and J are TRBV28 and TRBJ2-7; 8 nucleotides match TRBD2. The CDR3 totals 15 residues. The ends lost 1 base at V and 6 bases at J; junction bases unmatched: 8. Germline values: CDR1 MDHEN, CDR2 SYDVKM. CDR3 bases: TGTGCCAGCAGTTTATCCTGGAGCGGGAGAGGCGAGCAGTACTTC. Translating it yields CASSLSWSGRGEQYF.

The chain has TRBV7-8 and TRBJ1-4; D possibly corresponds to TRBD1 (5 bases). Per the germline V gene, CDR1 is SGHVS and CDR2 is FQNEAQ. V was cut by 2 bases and J by 0 bases, with 19 bases left in between. CDR3 length: 19 residues. The CDR3 DNA sequence: TGTGCCAGCAGCTTATTTGGCAGGGCAAGCTTTGCAACTAATGAAAAACTGTTTTTT. It codes for CASSLFGRASFATNEKLFF.

The rearrangement uses TRBV5-1 and TRBJ1-2; perhaps TRBD1 as D (6 bases). The germline V gene encodes CDR1 SGHRS and CDR2 YFSETQ. The CDR3 length is 15 residues. V dropped 0 bases and J dropped 5 bases, with 14 bases sitting between them. The CDR3 nucleotides read TGCGCCAGCAGCTTGGATTCCAGGGGCGGATATGGCTACACCTTC. Residues: CASSLDSRGGYGYTF.

The J gene is TRBJ1-4, the V gene TRBV30, with a possible D match to TRBD1 (6 bases). CDR1 and CDR2 from the germline V gene are GTSNPN and SVGIG (reference sequence). This CDR3 is 15 amino acids long. V was cut by 1 base and J by 6 bases, with 15 bases left in between. In DNA form, the CDR3 reads TGTGCCTGGAGTGCTCAAACAGGGACCGATGAAAAACTGTTTTTT. Translated, it gives CAWSAQTGTDEKLFF.

This chain connects TRBV18 to TRBJ2-3, with 9 bases matching TRBD2. The CDR3 totals 15 residues. Germline V gene sequence: CDR1 KGHSH, CDR2 LQKENI. Trimming took 2 bases from V and 6 from J; bases not matched to a gene: 6. The CDR3 here is CASSPERGARDTQYF. CDR3 coding DNA: TGTGCCAGCTCACCAGAGCGGGGGGCTAGGGATACGCAGTATTTT.

This chain links TRBV5-1 with TRBJ2-1; TRBD1 or TRBD2 may be the D gene (6 bases each). Trimming left V 4 bases short and J 4 bases short, with 12 bases between. The length of the CDR3 is 14 residues. Germline V lookup: CDR1 SGHRS, CDR2 YFSETQ. CDR3 in amino acids: CASSLGGEYNEQFF. The CDR3 DNA sequence: TGCGCCAGCAGCCTGGGGGGCGAGTACAATGAGCAGTTCTTC.

The chain combines TRBV28 with TRBJ1-1, with D possibly TRBD1 on 5 matching bases. The CDR3 consists of 15 residues. Germline CDR1 MDHEN, CDR2 SYDVKM. The V end lost 6 bases, the J end lost 5 bases, and 19 bases lay between the germline ends. The CDR3: CASSTGGTERTEAFF. DNA of the CDR3: TGTGCCAGCAGCACCGGGGGGACGGAGAGGACTGAAGCTTTCTTT. Drawing the rest from reference TRBV28 and TRBJ1-1, the complete variable domain is DVKVTQSSRYLVKRTGEKVFLECVQDMDHENMFWYRQDPGLGLRLIYFSYDVKMKEKGDIPEGYSVSREKKERFSLILESASTNQTSMYLCASSTGGTERTEAFFGQGTRLTVV.

This clone was detected once. This chain connects TRBV5-1 to TRBJ1-6, with D perhaps matching TRBD1 (5 bases). V dropped 1 base and J dropped 7 bases, with 12 bases sitting between them. Germline CDR1 is SGHRS and CDR2 is YFSETQ. This CDR3 has 15 residues. DNA of the CDR3: TGCGCCAGCAGCTTGCAAGGAGGGGAGAATTCACCCCTCCACTTT. It encodes CASSLQGGENSPLHF.